The rows below give T cell receptor beta chains drawn from one sample of a study of T cell responses to AZD1222 COVID-19 vaccine. Some clones are missing from TCRdb's copy, which holds only in-frame ones; the method was immunoSEQ multiplex PCR. Among just under 55,000 clones listed, 87% were seen once. The input for sequencing was peripheral blood, taken on day 0 of AZD1222 vaccination. All receptors come from an adult in good health. CDR3s include the opening cysteine and the closing phenylalanine or tryptophan. The order of the fields is J gene, V gene, D gene, clone size, CDR3 DNA, CDR3 protein. The D gene is left open where the match is weak. For some rows the clone size is stated as once, few or many, or as a class when expanded; others skip it.

TRBJ2-3,TRBV29-1,-,once,TGCAGCGTTGACCAGGGGACCACAGATACGCAGTATTTT,CSVDQGTTDTQYF
TRBJ1-5,TRBV3-1/TRBV3-2,-,-,TGTGCCAGCAGCGCAGTAAACCAGCCCCAGCATTTT,CASSAVNQPQHF
TRBJ1-2,TRBV27,-,-,TGTGCCAGCAGTCCCCGGGCTGGTTATTATGGCTACACCTTC,CASSPRAGYYGYTF
TRBJ1-5,TRBV19,TRBD1,-,TGTGCCAGTAGTCGACGGGACAGGGTCCTCCAGCCCCAGCATTTT,CASSRRDRVLQPQHF
TRBJ2-3,TRBV11-2,TRBD2,-,TGTGCCAGCAGACCCACCTCGCTAGCGGGGGGTCGCGTAGATACGCAGTATTTT,CASRPTSLAGGRVDTQYF
TRBJ1-4,TRBV19,-,-,TGTGCCAGTAGTATAGGCACAGTGGAAGAAAAACTGTTTTTT,CASSIGTVEEKLFF
TRBJ2-5,TRBV6-2/TRBV6-3,TRBD1,-,TGTGCCAGCAGTCCCACAGGGGCTGGGAAGGGGGAGACCCAGTACTTC,CASSPTGAGKGETQYF
TRBJ1-5,TRBV7-6,-,-,TGTGCCAGCAGCCGAGGCAGGGCGAGCAATCAGCCCCAGCATTTT,CASSRGRASNQPQHF
TRBJ2-2,TRBV11-3,-,-,TGTGCCAGCAGCTTCCTAGGGGGGGCGAACACCGGGGAGCTGTTTTTT,CASSFLGGANTGELFF
TRBJ1-1,TRBV5-1,-,-,TGCGCCAGCAGCTTGGCCACTTGGGTCGCAGACACTGAAGCTTTCTTT,CASSLATWVADTEAFF
TRBJ2-2,TRBV11-3,TRBD1,-,TGTGCCAGCAGCTTACCGGGACAGGGCACCGGGGAGCTGTTTTTT,CASSLPGQGTGELFF
TRBJ1-1,TRBV3-1/TRBV3-2,TRBD1,few,TGTGCCAGCAGCCAAGTACAGGGGGAAGCTTTCTTT,CASSQVQGEAFF
TRBJ2-5,TRBV2,-,-,TGTGCCAGCAGTGACGGGGAGACCCAGTACTTC,CASSDGETQYF
TRBJ1-3,TRBV24-1,-,-,TGTGCCACCAGTGATGGTGCGGTTCCTGGAAACACCATATATTTT,CATSDGAVPGNTIYF
TRBJ2-1,TRBV12-3/TRBV12-4,-,-,TGTGCCAGCACCTCTAGTTTTGATGAGCAGTTCTTC,CASTSSFDEQFF
TRBJ1-3,TRBV24-1,-,-,TGTGCCACCAGTGACATAGGAAACACCATATATTTT,CATSDIGNTIYF
TRBJ2-6,TRBV7-8,-,-,TGTGCCAGCAGCTTAGAAAGGCTGCCGTCTGGGGCCAACGTCCTGACTTTC,CASSLERLPSGANVLTF
TRBJ2-3,TRBV5-1,TRBD1,-,TGCGCCAGCAGCTTGGAGGGACAGGGAAGCACAGATACGCAGTATTTT,CASSLEGQGSTDTQYF
TRBJ2-1,TRBV18,-,-,TGTGCCAGCTCACCGAGACAGGCCCAAAGCCTGAAATACAATGAGCAGTTCTTC,CASSPRQAQSLKYNEQFF
TRBJ1-4,TRBV4-1,-,-,TGCGCCAGCAGCCTAACACCTAATGAAAAACTGTTTTTT,CASSLTPNEKLFF